This T cell receptor (beta chain) was recorded in a study of blood T cell repertoires in COVID-19. For the study at large: Whether acute or convalescent, the COVID-19 samples came from the United States, Italy and Spain.

Germline loops: CDR1 LNHDA, CDR2 SQIVND (reference sequence). The CDR3 length is 14 residues. Trimming left V 5 bases short and J 3 bases short, with 13 bases between. Assay used: immunoSEQ multiplex PCR; TCRdb lists only in-frame clones, some missing. The table has tens of thousands of clones, over 75% seen once. The genes are TRBV19 and TRBJ2-5, with D perhaps matching TRBD1 (6 bases). This clonotype was sampled from a human donor with active COVID-19. The donor label of this sample is uncertain. Source material: peripheral blood. DNA of the CDR3: TGTGCCAGTAGTCCTCCTACAGGGAAAGAGACCCAGTACTTC. This gives the protein CASSPPTGKETQYF.